Below, 6 T cell receptor beta chains from the same sample are listed, as sequenced in a study of blood T cell repertoires in COVID-19. Clones were sequenced by immunoSEQ multiplex PCR, and TCRdb holds only the in-frame ones, with some missing. The sample records about 130,000 clones, 65% to 90% being singletons. The source material was peripheral blood. All receptors come from a man of 80 years or more with active or convalescent COVID-19.

The rearrangement links TRBV5-4 to TRBJ2-1; D possibly corresponds to TRBD2 (6 bases). The CDR3 totals 13 residues. Trimming took 5 bases from V and 5 from J, leaving 11 bases between them. CDR1 is SGHNT, CDR2 YYREEE, per germline (reference sequence). The DNA of the CDR3 is TGTGCCAGCAGGTTTTTAGCGGACAATGAGCAGTTCTTC. Translated: CASRFLADNEQFF.

The chain links TRBV12-3 or TRBV12-4 to TRBJ1-2; D gene unclear. The V gene lost 9 bases and the J gene lost 4 bases, with 12 bases spanning the gap. This CDR3 is built from 12 residues. The DNA for the CDR3 is TGTGCCAGTAGCGCTGAGCTCTATGGCTACACCTTC. Translation: CASSAELYGYTF.

The chain combines TRBV29-1 with TRBJ1-6; tentative D call: TRBD1 (5 bases). The CDR3 length is 14 residues. Germline CDR1 SQVTM, CDR2 ANQGSEA. The germline V and J ends were trimmed by 5 bases and 7 bases, with 15 bases remaining between them. In DNA form, the CDR3 reads TGCAGCGTTTCCCAGGACACCAACAATTCACCCCTCCACTTT. This sequence encodes CSVSQDTNNSPLHF.

J is TRBJ2-7 and V is TRBV4-3; 8 nucleotides align to TRBD1. The V and J ends lost 0 bases and 6 bases, in that order; junction bases with no gene match: 7. Germline CDR1 reads LGHNA; CDR2 reads YSLEER. CDR3 size: 15 residues. The CDR3 DNA reads as TGCGCCAGCAGCCAAGACCCCAGGGGGCGCTTCGAGCAGTACTTC. This codes for CASSQDPRGRFEQYF.

The chain links TRBV9 to TRBJ1-4; TRBD1 agrees at 10 bases. V lost 3 bases, J lost 2 bases, and 1 base stayed unmatched. The CDR3 extends over 15 amino acids. From germline, CDR1 is SGDLS and CDR2 YYNGEE. CDR3 residues: CASSADRGTNEKLFF. The CDR3 bases are TGTGCCAGCAGCGCGGACAGGGGGACTAATGAAAAACTGTTTTTT.

Of note for this clone: The sample contains more than one DNA sequence encoding this CDR3. V gene TRBV7-2 combines with J gene TRBJ1-3, with TRBD1 matching 7 bases. The germline CDR1 and CDR2 sequences are SGHTA and FQGNSA. The CDR3 extends over 14 amino acids. V gave up 5 bases and J gave up 0 bases; unmatched junction bases: 1. In nucleotides, the CDR3 is TGTGCCAGCAGCGGGACAGTCTCTGGAAACACCATATATTTT. Protein product: CASSGTVSGNTIYF.